This T cell receptor (beta chain) was retrieved from a study of blood T cell repertoires in COVID-19. For the study at large: T cells, B-cell-depleted T cells, or PBMCs provided the cDNA or gDNA that served as material.

Original data processing: Researchers report that nucleated cell counts were estimated from reference gene primer amplification. Produced via immunoSEQ multiplex PCR; TCRdb's table is partial and in-frame only. V and J calls and clone size are as listed in that table; D and trimming were resolved from the DNA. The sample comprises about 190,000 clones, almost 90% of which are singletons, and roughly 0.6% rests with the top ten. This CDR3 comprises 15 residues. V gave up 2 bases and J gave up 0 bases; unmatched junction bases: 2. Germline lookup yields CDR1 GTSNPN and CDR2 SVGIG (reference sequence). This clone was found once.

The specimen sequenced was peripheral blood. The J gene is TRBJ2-3, the V gene TRBV30; TRBD2 matches at 10 bases. The receptor comes from a man between 50 and 59 years old with acute or convalescent COVID-19. The CDR3 reads CAWSKTSGSTDTQYF. Written as DNA, the CDR3 is TGTGCCTGGAGTAAGACTAGCGGGAGCACAGATACGCAGTATTTT.